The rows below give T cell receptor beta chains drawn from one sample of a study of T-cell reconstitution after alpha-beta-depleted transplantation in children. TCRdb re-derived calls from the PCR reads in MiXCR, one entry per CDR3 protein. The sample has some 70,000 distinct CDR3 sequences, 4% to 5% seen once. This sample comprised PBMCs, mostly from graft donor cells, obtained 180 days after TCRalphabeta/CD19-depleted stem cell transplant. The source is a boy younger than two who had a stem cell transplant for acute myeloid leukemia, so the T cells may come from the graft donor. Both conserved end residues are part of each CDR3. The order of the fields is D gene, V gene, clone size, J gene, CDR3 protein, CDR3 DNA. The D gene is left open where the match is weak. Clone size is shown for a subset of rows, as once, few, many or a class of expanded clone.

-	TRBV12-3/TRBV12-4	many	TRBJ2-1	CASSPQLVSNEQFF	TGTGCCAGCAGTCCCCAACTAGTGAGCAATGAGCAGTTCTTC
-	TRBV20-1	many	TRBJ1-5	CSARAGYNQPQHF	TGCAGTGCTAGAGCGGGGTACAATCAGCCCCAGCATTTT
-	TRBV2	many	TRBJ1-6	CASSEEQGFISPLHF	TGTGCCAGCAGCGAAGAACAGGGTTTTATATCACCCCTCCACTTT
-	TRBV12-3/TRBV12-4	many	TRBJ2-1	CASSFTGLEQFF	TGTGCCAGCAGTTTCACAGGGTTGGAGCAGTTCTTC
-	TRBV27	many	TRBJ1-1	CASSLGRNTEAFF	TGTGCCAGCAGTTTAGGGCGGAACACTGAAGCTTTCTTT
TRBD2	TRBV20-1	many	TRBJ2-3	CRVSAGGLLSSTDTQYF	TGCAGGGTCTCAGCGGGGGGCTTACTCTCTAGCACAGATACGCAGTATTTT
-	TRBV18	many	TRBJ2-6	CASSTLQGTEAGANVLTF	TGTGCCAGCTCGACCCTACAGGGTACTGAGGCCGGGGCCAACGTCCTGACTTTC
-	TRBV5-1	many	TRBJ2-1	CASSLGQSYNEQFF	TGCGCCAGCAGCTTGGGTCAAAGCTACAATGAGCAGTTCTTC
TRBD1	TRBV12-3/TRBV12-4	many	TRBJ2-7	CASSLSTGAYEQYF	TGTGCCAGCAGTTTAAGTACAGGGGCCTACGAGCAGTACTTC
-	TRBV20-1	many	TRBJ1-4	CSANPEDGATGEKLFF	TGCAGTGCTAACCCTGAGGACGGCGCAACTGGTGAAAAACTGTTTTTT
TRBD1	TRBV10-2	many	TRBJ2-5	CASSSGTGEVGETQYF	TGCGCCAGCAGCTCCGGGACAGGGGAGGTCGGAGAGACCCAGTACTTC
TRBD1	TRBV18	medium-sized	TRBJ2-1	CASSPSIGQGTNEQFF	TGTGCCAGCTCACCATCGATCGGACAGGGCACAAATGAGCAGTTCTTC
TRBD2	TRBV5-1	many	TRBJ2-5	CASTRLRGAGETQYF	TGCGCCAGCACCCGTTTGCGGGGGGCCGGAGAGACCCAGTACTTC
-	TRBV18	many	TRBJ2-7	CASSRVHEQYF	TGTGCCAGCTCACGGGTCCACGAGCAGTACTTC
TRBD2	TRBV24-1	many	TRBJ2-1	CATSDLQRGGTEQFF	TGTGCCACCAGTGATCTACAGCGGGGGGGCACTGAGCAGTTCTTC
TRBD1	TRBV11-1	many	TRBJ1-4	CASSLPRGQGRIWTNEKLFF	TGTGCCAGCAGCCTACCGCGAGGACAGGGTAGGATTTGGACTAATGAAAAACTGTTTTTT
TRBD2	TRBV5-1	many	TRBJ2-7	CASSLGPGLLAGTYEQYF	TGCGCCAGCAGCTTGGGGCCGGGCCTACTAGCGGGGACCTACGAGCAGTACTTC
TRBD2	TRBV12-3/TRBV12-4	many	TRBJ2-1	CASSFGGGAVFEQFF	TGTGCCAGCAGTTTTGGCGGGGGGGCTGTCTTTGAGCAGTTCTTC
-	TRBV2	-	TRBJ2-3	CASLWDLGTDTQYF	TGTGCCAGCCTATGGGACCTAGGCACAGATACGCAGTATTTT
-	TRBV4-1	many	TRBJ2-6	CASSQERGFSGANVLTF	TGCGCCAGCAGCCAAGAACGAGGTTTCTCTGGGGCCAACGTCCTGACTTTC
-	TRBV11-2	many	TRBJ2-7	CASSLGVGPSYEQYF	TGTGCCAGCAGCTTAGGTGTGGGACCTTCCTACGAGCAGTACTTC
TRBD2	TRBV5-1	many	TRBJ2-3	CASSFGTSGGAREDTQYF	TGCGCCAGCAGCTTCGGGACTAGCGGGGGGGCGAGGGAAGATACGCAGTATTTT
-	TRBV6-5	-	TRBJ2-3	CASSPLGRGDTQYF	TGTGCCAGCAGTCCCCTAGGAAGGGGGGATACGCAGTATTTT
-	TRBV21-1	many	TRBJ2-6	CASSETSGGGSGANVLTF	TGTGCCAGCAGCGAGACAAGCGGGGGGGGCTCTGGGGCCAACGTCCTGACTTTC
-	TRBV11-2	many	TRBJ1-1	CASSSPGLSTEAFF	TGTGCCAGCAGCTCTCCGGGCCTCTCCACTGAAGCTTTCTTT
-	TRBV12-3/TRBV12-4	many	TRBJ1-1	CASSLTGWGWEPEAFF	TGTGCCAGCAGTTTAACAGGGTGGGGGTGGGAACCTGAAGCTTTCTTT
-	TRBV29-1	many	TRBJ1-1	CSGGRLNTEAFF	TGCAGCGGGGGACGTTTGAACACTGAAGCTTTCTTT
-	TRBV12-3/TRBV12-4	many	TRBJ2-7	CASSLRRGLYEQYF	TGTGCCAGCAGTTTACGGAGGGGGCTCTACGAGCAGTACTTC
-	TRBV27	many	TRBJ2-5	CASSFGRGGETQYF	TGTGCCAGCAGTTTCGGCAGGGGGGGGGAGACCCAGTACTTC
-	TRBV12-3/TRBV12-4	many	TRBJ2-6	CASSPRNSGANVLTF	TGTGCCAGCAGCCCGCGGAACTCTGGGGCCAACGTCCTGACTTTC
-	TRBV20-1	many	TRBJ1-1	CSAREGNWNTEAFF	TGCAGTGCTAGAGAGGGAAATTGGAACACTGAAGCTTTCTTT
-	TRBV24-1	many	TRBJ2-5	CATSFPRGGQETQYF	TGTGCCACCAGTTTCCCCCGTGGAGGCCAAGAGACCCAGTACTTC
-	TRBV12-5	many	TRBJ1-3	CASGLVLGGEGNTIYF	TGTGCTAGTGGTTTGGTACTAGGTGGGGAAGGGAACACCATATATTTT
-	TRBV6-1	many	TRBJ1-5	CASSEGFTHF	TGTGCCAGCAGTGAAGGTTTTACGCATTTT
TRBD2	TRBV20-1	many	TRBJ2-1	CSARDGGGANNEQFF	TGCAGTGCTAGAGATGGGGGGGGAGCCAACAATGAGCAGTTCTTC
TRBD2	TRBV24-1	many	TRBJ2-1	CATKGTSAPNEQFF	TGTGCCACCAAAGGGACTAGCGCCCCTAATGAGCAGTTCTTC
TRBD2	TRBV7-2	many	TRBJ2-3	CASSRGGTSTDTQYF	TGTGCCAGCAGTCGCGGGGGGACTAGCACAGATACGCAGTATTTT
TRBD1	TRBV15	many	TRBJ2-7	CATSRWPPGQGAYEQYF	TGTGCCACCAGCAGATGGCCCCCGGGACAGGGGGCTTACGAGCAGTACTTC
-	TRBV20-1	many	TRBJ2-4	CSATRDSLAKNIQYF	TGCAGTGCTACCCGGGACTCCTTAGCCAAAAACATTCAGTACTTC
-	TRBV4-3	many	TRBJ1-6	CASSQVGTSYNSPLHF	TGCGCCAGCAGCCAAGTTGGGACCTCCTATAATTCACCCCTCCACTTT
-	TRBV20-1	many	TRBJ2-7	CSARDPRSGPPYEQYF	TGCAGTGCTAGAGATCCGCGTTCGGGACCCCCTTACGAGCAGTACTTC
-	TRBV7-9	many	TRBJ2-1	CASSYPSAQTYNEQFF	TGTGCCAGCAGCTACCCTAGCGCACAGACCTACAATGAGCAGTTCTTC
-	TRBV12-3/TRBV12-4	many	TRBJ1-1	CASSLGNTPLGAEAFF	TGTGCCAGCAGCCTGGGAAACACTCCATTGGGAGCTGAAGCTTTCTTT
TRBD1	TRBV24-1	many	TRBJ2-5	CATRQGAQETQYF	TGTGCCACCAGACAGGGGGCTCAAGAGACCCAGTACTTC
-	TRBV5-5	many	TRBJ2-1	CASSLVVSSYNEQFF	TGTGCCAGCAGCTTGGTGGTAAGCTCCTACAATGAGCAGTTCTTC
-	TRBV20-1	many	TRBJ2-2	CSARNRRAGMAGELFF	TGCAGTGCTAGAAACCGGAGGGCAGGGATGGCCGGGGAGCTGTTTTTT
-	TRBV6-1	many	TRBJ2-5	CASGLGGMGSQYF	TGTGCCAGCGGCCTTGGGGGGATGGGATCCCAGTACTTC
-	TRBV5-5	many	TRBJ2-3	CATEGRSSTDTQYF	TGTGCCACCGAGGGCAGATCAAGCACAGATACGCAGTATTTT
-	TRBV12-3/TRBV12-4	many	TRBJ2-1	CASNGGVHNEQFF	TGTGCCAGCAATGGAGGGGTCCACAATGAGCAGTTCTTC
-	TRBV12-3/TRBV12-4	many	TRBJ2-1	CASSSRLLRDIYNEQFF	TGTGCCAGCAGCTCCCGCCTTCTCCGGGACATTTACAATGAGCAGTTCTTC
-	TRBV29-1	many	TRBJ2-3	CSVERVEDTQYF	TGCAGCGTTGAGCGGGTAGAGGATACGCAGTATTTT
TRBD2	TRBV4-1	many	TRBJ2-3	CASSQTSGVGDTQYF	TGCGCCAGCAGCCAAACTAGCGGGGTAGGAGATACGCAGTATTTT
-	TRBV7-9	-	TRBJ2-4	CASSFRDLKNIQYF	TGTGCCAGCAGTTTCCGGGACCTGAAAAACATTCAGTACTTC